The 32 T cell receptor beta chains in this list originate from one sample, sequenced in a study of neurological immune-mediated disorders. Each CDR3 protein is one row after TCRdb ran MiXCR on the 5' RACE reads. The sample has tens of thousands of distinct CDR3 sequences, roughly an eighth seen once. Input material: PBMCs. The receptors come from a man in his 60s in good health.

The table lists this clonotype with a few counts. The chain couples TRBV6-5 to TRBJ2-1; D gene unclear. Germline V CDR1 and CDR2: MNHEY, SVGAGI. Deletions cut 2 bases from V and 4 bases from J, with 12 bases between. There are 15 residues in the CDR3. CDR3 DNA: TGTGCCAGCAGTTACATGGCCCCCCTTTACAATGAGCAGTTCTTC. Its protein product is CASSYMAPLYNEQFF.

The table lists this clonotype with many counts. J is TRBJ2-2 and V is TRBV4-3; tentatively, D is TRBD2 (5 bases). The CDR3 runs 15 residues. In germline, CDR1 is LGHNA, CDR2 YSLEER. V dropped 3 bases and J dropped 7 bases, with 15 bases sitting between them. The CDR3 region has the DNA TGCGCCAGCAGCCAGGAAGCCGGGGTGAACGGGGAGCTGTTTTTT. Translating gives CASSQEAGVNGELFF.

This clonotype came up a few times. J is TRBJ1-1 and V is TRBV30; D remains unclear. CDR1 GTSNPN and CDR2 SVGIG come from the germline V gene (reference sequence). The CDR3 extends over 13 amino acids. V was shortened by 0 bases and J by 5 bases, with 10 bases between the two germline ends. CDR3 DNA: TGTGCCTGGAGTGTACGGGAAGGAACTGAAGCTTTCTTT. This encodes CAWSVREGTEAFF.

This clonotype was counted once. A much larger clone differs from this one at a single base, so this may be a read error. V and J are TRBV12-5 and TRBJ1-3, with TRBD1 as a possible D gene (6 bases). Per germline, CDR1 LGHNT and CDR2 FRNRAP. The CDR3 totals 12 residues. CDR3 amino acids: CVRMDRGNTIYF. Written as DNA, the CDR3 is TGTGTTAGAATGGACAGAGGAAACACCATATATTTT.

This clonotype appeared many times. The genes are TRBV5-1 and TRBJ2-7; 9 positions match TRBD1. Germline V gene data show CDR1 as SGHRS and CDR2 as YFSETQ. This CDR3 spans 14 amino acids. V lost 0 bases to trimming and J lost 7 bases; unmatched junction nucleotides: 5. The CDR3 sequence is CASSLEDRGSEQYF. DNA for the CDR3: TGCGCCAGCAGCTTGGAGGACAGGGGCAGTGAGCAGTACTTC.

This clonotype was counted ten times or more. The chain carries TRBV15 and TRBJ1-1; D ambiguous. The CDR3 runs to 14 residues. Germline V gene lookup returns CDR1 LNHNV and CDR2 YYDKDF (reference sequence). Between the trimmed V and J ends, which lost 9 bases and 1 base, there was a span of 15 bases. The CDR3 is CATEGTDQNTEAFF. The CDR3 nucleotides read TGTGCCACAGAAGGAACAGACCAGAACACTGAAGCTTTCTTT.

Written as DNA, the CDR3 is TGTGCCAGCAGCCCCCTCGGGACAGGACAAGAGACCCAGTACTTC. Translating it yields CASSPLGTGQETQYF. The genes are TRBV7-7 and TRBJ2-5, with 8 bases matching TRBD1. After removal of 5 bases from V and 2 bases from J, the junction contained 7 bases not matched to a gene. Germline V lookup: CDR1 SSHAT, CDR2 FNYEAQ (reference sequence). The length of the CDR3 is 15 residues.

This clonotype occurred many times. The V gene is TRBV29-1, the J gene TRBJ2-5; D gene ambiguous. With 5 bases removed from V and 6 bases from J, the gap between germline ends came to 25 bases. The CDR3 length is 16 residues. Germline lookup yields CDR1 SQVTM and CDR2 ANQGSEA. This chain's CDR3 is CSVRNPLEQSIKTQYF. The CDR3 coding sequence is TGCAGCGTTCGTAACCCCTTAGAGCAGTCAATTAAGACCCAGTACTTC. The variable domain in full, with the rest retrieved from reference TRBV29-1 and TRBJ2-5, is SAVISQKPSRDICQRGTSLTIQCQVDSQVTMMFWYRQQPGQSLTLIATANQGSEATYESGFVIDKFPISRPNLTFSTLTVSNMSPEDSSIYLCSVRNPLEQSIKTQYFGPGTRLLVL.

This clonotype was found many times. This rearrangement joins TRBV7-2 to TRBJ2-4, with a possible D match to TRBD1 (6 bases). V was trimmed by 1 base and J by 9 bases, leaving 16 bases between them. The CDR3 sequence is 15 residues long. The germline V gene has CDR1 SGHTA and CDR2 FQGNSA. The chain's CDR3 is CASSLGMGEGGIQYF. In nucleotides, the CDR3 is TGTGCCAGCAGCTTAGGGATGGGAGAAGGGGGCATTCAGTACTTC.

This clonotype was found many times. CDR3 residues: CASRTRVTGYGYTF. The DNA of the CDR3 is TGTGCCAGCAGGACGAGGGTAACCGGCTATGGCTACACCTTC. The chain recombines TRBV12-3 or TRBV12-4 with TRBJ1-2; D not resolved. The CDR3 runs to 14 residues. V was pared by 6 bases and J by 4 bases, with 15 bases between.

This clonotype has a count of ten or more. The chain recombines TRBV7-2 with TRBJ2-1; perhaps TRBD2 as D (6 bases). Trimming left V 10 bases short and J 13 bases short, with 20 bases between. Germline CDR1 reads SGHTA; CDR2 reads FQGNSA. The length of the CDR3 is 12 residues. This CDR3 is CATQGVLEGQFF. The CDR3 DNA reads as TGTGCCACCCAGGGCGTCCTGGAGGGACAGTTCTTC. Together with reference TRBV7-2 and TRBJ2-1, the CDR3 gives the full variable domain: GAGVSQSPSNKVTEKGKDVELRCDPISGHTALYWYRQSLGQGLEFLIYFQGNSAPDKSGLPSDRFSAERTGGSVSTLTIQRTQQEDSAVYLCATQGVLEGQFFGPGTRLTVL.

This clonotype was picked up many times. The chain uses TRBV20-1 and TRBJ2-3, with D possibly being TRBD2 (5 bases). Germline lookup yields CDR1 DFQATT and CDR2 SNEGSKA (reference sequence). V lost 2 bases, J lost 0 bases, and 9 bases lay in between. The CDR3 consists of 14 residues. The CDR3 sequence: CSARQTSSTDTQYF. Written as DNA, the CDR3 is TGCAGTGCTAGACAAACTAGTAGCACAGATACGCAGTATTTT.

This clonotype was seen ten or more times. CDR3 loop: CASSQEKETVNEKLFF. In DNA form, the CDR3 reads TGTGCCAGCAGCCAAGAGAAGGAGACGGTGAATGAAAAACTGTTTTTT. The genes are TRBV3-1 and TRBJ1-4; D not resolved. Germline CDR1 and CDR2: LGHDT and YNNKEL (reference sequence). CDR3 length: 16 amino acids. Deletions cut 0 bases from V and 5 bases from J, with 13 bases between.

In its sample, this clonotype was seen many times. The genes are TRBV7-2 and TRBJ2-5; no clear D gene. V lost 3 bases and J lost 5, with 13 bases in between. Looked up from germline, CDR1 is SGHTA and CDR2 is FQGNSA. CDR3 length equals 14 residues. CDR3 in amino acids: CASSFTGPRETQYF. CDR3 coding DNA: TGTGCCAGCAGCTTCACCGGGCCCCGGGAGACCCAGTACTTC.

This clonotype was seen at least ten times. The chain recombines TRBV12-3 or TRBV12-4 with TRBJ2-2; 7 positions agree with TRBD1. V shed 3 bases, J shed 1 base, and the junction held 2 bases outside the gene matches. The CDR3 loop spans 15 amino acids. The CDR3 is CASSLRQGNTGELFF. CDR3 nucleotides: TGTGCCAGCAGTTTGCGACAGGGGAACACCGGGGAGCTGTTTTTT.

This clonotype was detected many times. This chain connects TRBV20-1 to TRBJ1-1; D may be TRBD1 (6 bases). The ends were cut back, 2 bases at V and 7 bases at J, with 20 bases in the middle. The CDR3 length is 15 residues. Looked up from germline, CDR1 is DFQATT and CDR2 is SNEGSKA (reference sequence). CDR3 region: CSARNPRAGADEAFF. As DNA, the CDR3 is TGCAGTGCTAGAAACCCGAGGGCAGGGGCCGATGAAGCTTTCTTT.

This clonotype was seen at least ten times. The genes are TRBV3-1 and TRBJ1-5, with 8 bases identical to TRBD1. CDR3 size: 16 residues. Germline values: CDR1 LGHDT, CDR2 YNNKEL (reference sequence). V shed 1 base and J 7 bases; nucleotides not matched to a gene: 9. The CDR3: CASSQGGGQGRQPQHF. Written as DNA, the CDR3 is TGTGCCAGCAGCCAAGGAGGTGGACAGGGACGGCAGCCCCAGCATTTT.

This clonotype appeared many times. The CDR3 sequence is CASSLTPGQALNTEAFF. As DNA, the CDR3 is TGTGCCAGCAGTTTAACCCCCGGACAGGCCTTGAACACTGAAGCTTTCTTT. The chain carries TRBV27 and TRBJ1-1, with TRBD1 identical over 7 bases. V lost 2 bases, J lost 0 bases, and 9 bases stayed unmatched. The CDR3 consists of 17 residues. Germline V gene sequence: CDR1 MNHEY, CDR2 SMNVEV (reference sequence).

This clonotype showed up many times. V gene TRBV5-1 combines with J gene TRBJ2-7, with 7 bases that match TRBD1. Germline V gene lookup returns CDR1 SGHRS and CDR2 YFSETQ. The CDR3 contains 15 residues. The V segment lost 3 bases and the J segment 2 bases; nucleotides outside the gene matches: 8. Here the CDR3 DNA reads TGCGCCAGCAGCTCAACAGGGGAAAGAGCCTACGAGCAGTACTTC. It is translated as CASSSTGERAYEQYF.

This clonotype was counted many times. The V call is TRBV7-9, the J call TRBJ2-1, with D maybe TRBD2 (5 bases). V was clipped by 5 bases and J by 6 bases, with 20 bases between them. Germline V gene sequence: CDR1 SEHNR, CDR2 FQNEAQ (reference sequence). This CDR3 is 16 amino acids long. The CDR3 DNA is TGTGCCAGCAGCCCGTGGACTTCAGCGAGCCGCAATGAGCAGTTCTTC. This gives the protein CASSPWTSASRNEQFF.

This clonotype was counted ten times or more. The V and J genes are TRBV12-3 or TRBV12-4 and TRBJ2-1; D is undetermined. The V end lost 6 bases, the J end lost 2 bases, and 14 bases lay between the germline ends. This CDR3 is built from 15 residues. The CDR3 loop is CASSNTYAPYNEQFF. Here the CDR3 DNA reads TGTGCCAGCAGCAACACCTACGCCCCCTACAATGAGCAGTTCTTC.

The table lists this clonotype with many counts. The chain recombines TRBV12-3 or TRBV12-4 with TRBJ2-1, with D unresolved. Between the trimmed V and J ends, which lost 5 bases and 10 bases, there was a span of 9 bases. This CDR3 is 11 amino acids long. CDR3 residues: CASSHRREQFF. CDR3 coding DNA: TGTGCCAGCAGTCACAGAAGGGAGCAGTTCTTC.

This clonotype was seen repeatedly, ten times or more. This rearrangement joins TRBV7-9 to TRBJ1-2, with 7 bases aligning to TRBD1. The CDR3 is made up of 15 amino acids. Germline CDR1 is SEHNR and CDR2 is FQNEAQ (reference sequence). The V gene end was trimmed by 4 bases and the J gene end by 7 bases; junction bases not matched to a gene: 12. The CDR3 protein is CASSYWDSGATGYTF. The CDR3 coding sequence is TGTGCCAGCAGCTACTGGGACAGCGGCGCAACTGGCTACACCTTC.

This clonotype was observed at least ten times. The chain carries TRBV28 and TRBJ1-2; 7 positions agree with TRBD1. The V gene end was trimmed by 4 bases and the J gene end by 7 bases; junction bases not matched to a gene: 12. This CDR3 contains 15 residues. CDR1 and CDR2 (germline): MDHEN, SYDVKM. The chain's CDR3 is CASSSPSYRGGGYTF. The CDR3 nucleotides read TGTGCCAGCAGTTCCCCCTCTTACAGGGGAGGTGGCTACACCTTC.

At least ten counts were recorded for this clonotype. This chain uses TRBV18 with TRBJ2-5, with TRBD2 as a possible D gene (5 bases). The CDR3 covers 13 residues. V dropped 1 base and J dropped 5 bases, with 8 bases sitting between them. Looked up from germline, CDR1 is KGHSH and CDR2 is LQKENI. CDR3 residues: CASSPQGGETQYF. The CDR3 coding sequence is TGTGCCAGCTCACCACAGGGCGGGGAGACCCAGTACTTC.

This clonotype was seen many times. The genes are TRBV11-1 and TRBJ1-1, with D possibly matching TRBD1 (5 bases). Germline loops: CDR1 SGHAT, CDR2 FQDESV (reference sequence). The CDR3 loop spans 13 amino acids. V shed 8 bases and J shed 1 base, with 11 bases lying between them. The CDR3 here is CASGTGRNTEAFF. The CDR3 DNA is TGTGCCAGCGGCACAGGTAGGAACACTGAAGCTTTCTTT.

This clonotype came up many times. An end of the junction differs from the germline gene, which may be a read error. V gene TRBV6-1 combines with J gene TRBJ1-4; TRBD1 aligns across 7 bases. The germline gives CDR1 MNHNS, CDR2 SASEGT. CDR3 length equals 19 residues. The CDR3 DNA reads as TGTGCCAGCCGTGAAAGGGGCGGGACAGTGATCAGGCGATCTGAAAAACTGTTTTTT. As protein: CASRERGGTVIRRSEKLFF.

There are many counts of this clonotype. The chain recombines TRBV5-1 with TRBJ1-5; TRBD1 aligns across 7 bases. Germline trimming cut 0 bases from V and 4 bases from J; bases unmatched to any gene: 7. CDR3 length equals 16 residues. Looked up from germline, CDR1 is SGHRS and CDR2 is YFSETQ. The CDR3: CASSLAPSGGNQPQHF. In DNA, the CDR3 is TGCGCCAGCAGCTTGGCCCCTTCAGGGGGTAATCAGCCCCAGCATTTT.

This clonotype was detected many times. The V and J genes are TRBV20-1 and TRBJ2-5; no clear D gene. The CDR3 is 15 amino acids. Trimming removed 1 base from V and 4 bases from J, with 16 bases in between. The germline V gene encodes CDR1 DFQATT and CDR2 SNEGSKA (reference sequence). The CDR3: CSARGSPKGLETQYF. The CDR3 DNA reads TGCAGTGCTAGAGGCTCCCCGAAGGGATTAGAGACCCAGTACTTC.

This clonotype was counted ten times or more. The gene calls are TRBV14 and TRBJ1-4; D remains unclear. The V end lost 5 bases, the J end lost 1 base, and 8 bases lay between the germline ends. The CDR3 extends over 14 amino acids. Germline-derived CDR1 and CDR2 are SGHDN and FVKESK. CDR3 protein: CASSKELTNEKLFF. The CDR3 DNA reads TGTGCCAGCAGCAAGGAATTAACTAATGAAAAACTGTTTTTT. Looking up the rest from reference TRBV14 and TRBJ1-4 gives the full variable domain: EAGVTQFPSHSVIEKGQTVTLRCDPISGHDNLYWYRRVMGKEIKFLLHFVKESKQDESGMPNNRFLAERTGGTYSTLKVQPAELEDSGVYFCASSKELTNEKLFFGSGTQLSVL.

This chain joins TRBV6-6 and TRBJ1-1, with a weak D call TRBD1 (6 bases). Trimming took 2 bases from V and 4 from J, leaving 14 bases between them. Germline CDR1 is MNHNY and CDR2 is SVGAGI (reference sequence). This CDR3 has 15 residues. As DNA, the CDR3 is TGTGCCAGCAGTTACATAGAGGGGGTGCTCACTGAAGCTTTCTTT. This translates into CASSYIEGVLTEAFF.

The genes are TRBV11-2 and TRBJ2-7; 7 bases agree with TRBD1. The CDR3 has 16 amino acids. Looked up from germline, CDR1 is SGHAT and CDR2 is FQNNGV. J was trimmed by 0 bases and V by 5 bases; bases with no gene match: 10. The CDR3 DNA is TGTGCCAGCAGCCATTCGTGGGGACAGAGCTCCTACGAGCAGTACTTC. Protein sequence: CASSHSWGQSSYEQYF.